The rows below give T cell receptor beta chains drawn from one sample of a study of cytomegalovirus exposure and HLA in healthy donors. The data were produced by immunoSEQ multiplex PCR, yet TCRdb's version contains in-frame clones alone and is incomplete. This table holds about 150,000 clones, about 91% found once. Sequenced material: PBMCs. Every receptor here comes from a woman between 18 and 29 years old in good health and CMV-seropositive. Both conserved end residues are part of each CDR3. Each record gives: CDR3 DNA, CDR3 protein, CDR3 length, D gene, V gene, J gene, clone size. The D gene is left open where the match is weak. Clone size, where shown, is once, few, many, or a class for clones that have expanded.

CDR3 DNA: TGCAGCGCCCGGGGACAGATCTACGAGCAGTACTTC
CDR3 protein: CSARGQIYEQYF
CDR3 length: 12
D gene: TRBD1
V gene: TRBV29-1
J gene: TRBJ2-7
clone size: -

CDR3 DNA: TGTGCCAGCTCACCCCCGGGGGGGCAGCCCCAGCATTTT
CDR3 protein: CASSPPGGQPQHF
CDR3 length: 13
D gene: -
V gene: TRBV18
J gene: TRBJ1-5
clone size: -

CDR3 DNA: TGCGCCAGCAGCCAAGCGCGGGGGGGCTCCTACGAGCAGTACTTC
CDR3 protein: CASSQARGGSYEQYF
CDR3 length: 15
D gene: TRBD2
V gene: TRBV4-1
J gene: TRBJ2-7
clone size: -

CDR3 DNA: TGTGCCAGCAGTTACGGGAGGGGGCAGTACTTC
CDR3 protein: CASSYGRGQYF
CDR3 length: 11
D gene: TRBD2
V gene: TRBV6-6
J gene: TRBJ2-7
clone size: -

CDR3 DNA: TGTGCCAGTAGTACAAAGACTAGCGGGGGGTCCTACGAGCAGTACTTC
CDR3 protein: CASSTKTSGGSYEQYF
CDR3 length: 16
D gene: TRBD2
V gene: TRBV19
J gene: TRBJ2-7
clone size: -

CDR3 DNA: TGTGCCAGCAGACCCGGGACAACCCTCTACGAGCAGTACTTC
CDR3 protein: CASRPGTTLYEQYF
CDR3 length: 14
D gene: -
V gene: TRBV6-1
J gene: TRBJ2-7
clone size: -

CDR3 DNA: TGCGCCAGCAGCCAGACAGGGACTAATGAAAAACTGTTTTTT
CDR3 protein: CASSQTGTNEKLFF
CDR3 length: 14
D gene: TRBD1
V gene: TRBV5-1
J gene: TRBJ1-4
clone size: -

CDR3 DNA: TGTGCCAGCAGCCGTGGGACAGGGGGAGGAGATACGCAGTATTTT
CDR3 protein: CASSRGTGGGDTQYF
CDR3 length: 15
D gene: TRBD1
V gene: TRBV5-6
J gene: TRBJ2-3
clone size: -

CDR3 DNA: TGTGCCAGCAGTTTGGGACAGCCCGCGGGCGAGCAGTACTTC
CDR3 protein: CASSLGQPAGEQYF
CDR3 length: 14
D gene: TRBD1
V gene: TRBV27
J gene: TRBJ2-7
clone size: -

CDR3 DNA: TGTGCCAGTAGTATGTCTGGAGGAGGGAGGTCCTATAATTCACCCCTCCACTTT
CDR3 protein: CASSMSGGGRSYNSPLHF
CDR3 length: 18
D gene: -
V gene: TRBV19
J gene: TRBJ1-6
clone size: -

CDR3 DNA: TGCGCCAGCAGTCAGGGTTCCACCACTGAAGCTTTCTTT
CDR3 protein: CASSQGSTTEAFF
CDR3 length: 13
D gene: -
V gene: TRBV5-1
J gene: TRBJ1-1
clone size: -

CDR3 DNA: TGTGCCAGCAGTTACTCGTCTAGCGGGGACTATGAGCAGTTCTTC
CDR3 protein: CASSYSSSGDYEQFF
CDR3 length: 15
D gene: TRBD2
V gene: TRBV6-5
J gene: TRBJ2-1
clone size: once

CDR3 DNA: TGTGCCAGCAGTCCCTGGGGCAGGGGTAATTCACCCCTCCACTTT
CDR3 protein: CASSPWGRGNSPLHF
CDR3 length: 15
D gene: -
V gene: TRBV28
J gene: TRBJ1-6
clone size: once

CDR3 DNA: TGTGCCAGTAGTATTATCGGGGGGAGCGCTGAAGCTTTCTTT
CDR3 protein: CASSIIGGSAEAFF
CDR3 length: 14
D gene: -
V gene: TRBV19
J gene: TRBJ1-1
clone size: -

CDR3 DNA: TGTGCCAGCAAGCCGGGACAGGGTATGTCCGAGCAGTACTTC
CDR3 protein: CASKPGQGMSEQYF
CDR3 length: 14
D gene: TRBD1
V gene: TRBV6-5
J gene: TRBJ2-7
clone size: -

CDR3 DNA: TGTGCCTGGAGCGGGGGGCGCGTAATTTTGGATACGCAGTATTTT
CDR3 protein: CAWSGGRVILDTQYF
CDR3 length: 15
D gene: -
V gene: TRBV30
J gene: TRBJ2-3
clone size: -

CDR3 DNA: TGTGCCAGCAGTTTATCGACTAGCGGCTACAATGAGCAGTTCTTC
CDR3 protein: CASSLSTSGYNEQFF
CDR3 length: 15
D gene: TRBD2
V gene: TRBV27
J gene: TRBJ2-1
clone size: -

CDR3 DNA: TGTGCCAGCAGCAGGACAGGGGGGGCCTCCTATAATTCACCCCTCCACTTT
CDR3 protein: CASSRTGGASYNSPLHF
CDR3 length: 17
D gene: TRBD1
V gene: TRBV11-2
J gene: TRBJ1-6
clone size: -

CDR3 DNA: TGTGCCAGCAGTCTTCAGGGGGGATCACCCCTCCACTTT
CDR3 protein: CASSLQGGSPLHF
CDR3 length: 13
D gene: TRBD1
V gene: TRBV6-1
J gene: TRBJ1-6
clone size: few

CDR3 DNA: TGTGCCATCAGTGGGACTAGCGGGGGGCTGAATGAGCAGTTCTTC
CDR3 protein: CAISGTSGGLNEQFF
CDR3 length: 15
D gene: TRBD2
V gene: TRBV10-3
J gene: TRBJ2-1
clone size: -

CDR3 DNA: TGTGCCAGCAGCAAGTATCTGGACATTCTGTCCTACGAGCAGTACTTC
CDR3 protein: CASSKYLDILSYEQYF
CDR3 length: 16
D gene: -
V gene: TRBV21-1
J gene: TRBJ2-7
clone size: -

CDR3 DNA: TGCGCCAGCAGCTTGGCAGCAGGGTTCGACCAGTACTTC
CDR3 protein: CASSLAAGFDQYF
CDR3 length: 13
D gene: -
V gene: TRBV5-1
J gene: TRBJ2-5
clone size: -

CDR3 DNA: TGTGCCAGCAGCCGTATAGACAGTCTTAGCAATCAGCCCCAGCATTTT
CDR3 protein: CASSRIDSLSNQPQHF
CDR3 length: 16
D gene: -
V gene: TRBV28
J gene: TRBJ1-5
clone size: once

CDR3 DNA: TGTGCCAGCAGCTTAGCGCGGAACAACCCCAATACGCAGTATTTT
CDR3 protein: CASSLARNNPNTQYF
CDR3 length: 15
D gene: -
V gene: TRBV7-6
J gene: TRBJ2-3
clone size: -

CDR3 DNA: TGTGCTAGTGGCACCAGGGGAGATGAGCAGTTCTTC
CDR3 protein: CASGTRGDEQFF
CDR3 length: 12
D gene: -
V gene: TRBV12-5
J gene: TRBJ2-1
clone size: -

CDR3 DNA: TGTGCCAGCAGTGCCGGACTAGCTACGGAGACCCAGTACTTC
CDR3 protein: CASSAGLATETQYF
CDR3 length: 14
D gene: TRBD2
V gene: TRBV2
J gene: TRBJ2-5
clone size: -

CDR3 DNA: TGCGCCAGCAGCTTGGCAGCGGGGGGGAAAGAGACCCAGTACTTC
CDR3 protein: CASSLAAGGKETQYF
CDR3 length: 15
D gene: TRBD2
V gene: TRBV5-1
J gene: TRBJ2-5
clone size: once

CDR3 DNA: TGTGCCAGCAGTTACGAGGGCAATCAGCCCCAGCATTTT
CDR3 protein: CASSYEGNQPQHF
CDR3 length: 13
D gene: -
V gene: TRBV6-6
J gene: TRBJ1-5
clone size: -

CDR3 DNA: TGTGCCAGCAGCCAACGGGGTGCGGGGGGGCCTGAGGGAGATACGCAGTATTTT
CDR3 protein: CASSQRGAGGPEGDTQYF
CDR3 length: 18
D gene: TRBD2
V gene: TRBV4-2
J gene: TRBJ2-3
clone size: -

CDR3 DNA: TGTGCCAGCACCCTTGGGCGGGGGGGGCAGCCCCAGCATTTT
CDR3 protein: CASTLGRGGQPQHF
CDR3 length: 14
D gene: -
V gene: TRBV7-2
J gene: TRBJ1-5
clone size: once

CDR3 DNA: TGTGCCACCAGCAGTCAGGGACAGAGAGAGGAGACCCAGTACTTC
CDR3 protein: CATSSQGQREETQYF
CDR3 length: 15
D gene: TRBD1
V gene: TRBV15
J gene: TRBJ2-5
clone size: -

CDR3 DNA: TGTGCCAGCAGCTCGGGCCGGAGAGCGGGGAACACAGATACGCAGTATTTT
CDR3 protein: CASSSGRRAGNTDTQYF
CDR3 length: 17
D gene: TRBD2
V gene: TRBV7-3
J gene: TRBJ2-3
clone size: -

CDR3 DNA: TGTGCCAGCAGCCCAGGACAGGGGGCTGTAGATACGCAGTATTTT
CDR3 protein: CASSPGQGAVDTQYF
CDR3 length: 15
D gene: TRBD1
V gene: TRBV7-9
J gene: TRBJ2-3
clone size: -

CDR3 DNA: TGTGCCAGCAGCTTCAATCGAGGAGAAAGGTCCCCCCGAAGCTACACCTTC
CDR3 protein: CASSFNRGERSPRSYTF
CDR3 length: 17
D gene: -
V gene: TRBV5-4
J gene: TRBJ1-2
clone size: -

CDR3 DNA: TGTGCCAGCAGCTTGGCGGGACGGCGGGGGGGCCGAAGCGGGGAGCTGTTTTTT
CDR3 protein: CASSLAGRRGGRSGELFF
CDR3 length: 18
D gene: TRBD2
V gene: TRBV5-8
J gene: TRBJ2-2
clone size: -

CDR3 DNA: TGTGCCGCGAAGCCCGGAAGCGGGGGGGAACCTAGCACAGATACGCAGTATTTT
CDR3 protein: CAAKPGSGGEPSTDTQYF
CDR3 length: 18
D gene: TRBD2
V gene: TRBV9
J gene: TRBJ2-3
clone size: -

CDR3 DNA: TGTGCCAGCAGGGGGGGGGTTAAGGGTGAAAAACTGTTTTTT
CDR3 protein: CASRGGVKGEKLFF
CDR3 length: 14
D gene: -
V gene: TRBV28
J gene: TRBJ1-4
clone size: -

CDR3 DNA: TGTGCCTGGAGCCAGGGACAGGGACCGAAGGGAGGCGAGCAGTACTTC
CDR3 protein: CAWSQGQGPKGGEQYF
CDR3 length: 16
D gene: TRBD1
V gene: TRBV30
J gene: TRBJ2-7
clone size: -

CDR3 DNA: TGTGCCAGCACAACTCCGAAAACTGTCTCTGGCACAGATACGCAGTATTTT
CDR3 protein: CASTTPKTVSGTDTQYF
CDR3 length: 17
D gene: -
V gene: TRBV28
J gene: TRBJ2-3
clone size: -

CDR3 DNA: TGTGCCAGCAGCTCCAAAGGGACTAGCGGGGGCAATGAGCAGTTCTTC
CDR3 protein: CASSSKGTSGGNEQFF
CDR3 length: 16
D gene: TRBD2
V gene: TRBV11-1
J gene: TRBJ2-1
clone size: few

CDR3 DNA: TGTGCCAGCCAACAGGGGAAGCTAGCGGGGGGTCCAGATACGCAGTATTTT
CDR3 protein: CASQQGKLAGGPDTQYF
CDR3 length: 17
D gene: TRBD2
V gene: TRBV7-9
J gene: TRBJ2-3
clone size: -

CDR3 DNA: TGCGCCAGCAGCCAAGCCGTCCGGGACAGGGGGCTAGGTAATTCACCCCTCCACTTT
CDR3 protein: CASSQAVRDRGLGNSPLHF
CDR3 length: 19
D gene: TRBD1
V gene: TRBV4-3
J gene: TRBJ1-6
clone size: -

CDR3 DNA: TGTGCCAGTAGCAAAGGGACAGGACTGAATGAAAAACTGTTTTTT
CDR3 protein: CASSKGTGLNEKLFF
CDR3 length: 15
D gene: TRBD1
V gene: TRBV19
J gene: TRBJ1-4
clone size: -

CDR3 DNA: TGTGCCAGTCAAGGGGAAAACATTCAGTACTTC
CDR3 protein: CASQGENIQYF
CDR3 length: 11
D gene: -
V gene: TRBV28
J gene: TRBJ2-4
clone size: -

CDR3 DNA: TGTGCCAGCAGCCAGTCGTCCCAGCGGGGGATAACAGATACGCAGTATTTT
CDR3 protein: CASSQSSQRGITDTQYF
CDR3 length: 17
D gene: TRBD2
V gene: TRBV11-3
J gene: TRBJ2-3
clone size: -

CDR3 DNA: TGTGCCAGCAGCCCAGGGGTCCTATACACAGATACGCAGTATTTT
CDR3 protein: CASSPGVLYTDTQYF
CDR3 length: 15
D gene: -
V gene: TRBV7-8
J gene: TRBJ2-3
clone size: -

CDR3 DNA: TGTGCCAGCAGCTTGGGACAGGGGGATTCACCCCTCCACTTT
CDR3 protein: CASSLGQGDSPLHF
CDR3 length: 14
D gene: TRBD1
V gene: TRBV5-6
J gene: TRBJ1-6
clone size: -

CDR3 DNA: TGCAGCGTGCGGGGGAGCTCCTACAATGAGCAGTTCTTC
CDR3 protein: CSVRGSSYNEQFF
CDR3 length: 13
D gene: TRBD2
V gene: TRBV29-1
J gene: TRBJ2-1
clone size: -

CDR3 DNA: TGTGCCAGCAGCCACCTGACAGGGGGCGGCTACACCTTC
CDR3 protein: CASSHLTGGGYTF
CDR3 length: 13
D gene: TRBD1
V gene: TRBV14
J gene: TRBJ1-2
clone size: -

CDR3 DNA: TGTGCCAGCAGTTCCGTAAGGGGACAGGCGTTGTACGAGCAGTACTTC
CDR3 protein: CASSSVRGQALYEQYF
CDR3 length: 16
D gene: TRBD1
V gene: TRBV28
J gene: TRBJ2-7
clone size: -

CDR3 DNA: TGTGCCAGCAGCGCGGACGGGACAGGGACTAATGAAAAACTGTTTTTT
CDR3 protein: CASSADGTGTNEKLFF
CDR3 length: 16
D gene: TRBD1
V gene: TRBV7-9
J gene: TRBJ1-4
clone size: -

CDR3 DNA: TGTGCCAGCAGCTATAGCGGGGGGGCCTGGAATGAGCAGTTCTTC
CDR3 protein: CASSYSGGAWNEQFF
CDR3 length: 15
D gene: TRBD2
V gene: TRBV27
J gene: TRBJ2-1
clone size: -

CDR3 DNA: TGTGCCAGCAGCCCAAGACAGTCCCCTAATTCACCCCTCCACTTT
CDR3 protein: CASSPRQSPNSPLHF
CDR3 length: 15
D gene: -
V gene: TRBV11-2
J gene: TRBJ1-6
clone size: -

CDR3 DNA: TGTGCCAGCAGTTTATCAGGACAGGGGTTGTACTCTGGGGCCAACGTCCTGACTTTC
CDR3 protein: CASSLSGQGLYSGANVLTF
CDR3 length: 19
D gene: TRBD1
V gene: TRBV27
J gene: TRBJ2-6
clone size: -